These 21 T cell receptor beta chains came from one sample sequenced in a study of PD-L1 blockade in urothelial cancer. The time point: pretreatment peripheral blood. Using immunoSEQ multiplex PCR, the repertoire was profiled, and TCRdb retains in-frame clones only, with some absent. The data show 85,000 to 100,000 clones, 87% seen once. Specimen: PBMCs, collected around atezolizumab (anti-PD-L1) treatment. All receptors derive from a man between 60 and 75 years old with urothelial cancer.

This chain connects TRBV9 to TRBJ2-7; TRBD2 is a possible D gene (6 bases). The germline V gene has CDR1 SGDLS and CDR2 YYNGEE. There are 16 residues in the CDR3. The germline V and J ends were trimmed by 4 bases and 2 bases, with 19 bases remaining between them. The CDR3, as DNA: TGTGCCAGCAGCCCCTCGGAAGTAGCGGTGCCCTACGAGCAGTACTTC. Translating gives CASSPSEVAVPYEQYF.

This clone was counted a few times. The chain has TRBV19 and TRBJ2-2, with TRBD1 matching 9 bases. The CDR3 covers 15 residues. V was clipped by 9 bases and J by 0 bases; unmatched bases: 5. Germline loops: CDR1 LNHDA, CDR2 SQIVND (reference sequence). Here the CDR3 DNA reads TGTGCCAGCGGACAGGGGCCCGCGAACACCGGGGAGCTGTTTTTT. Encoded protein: CASGQGPANTGELFF.

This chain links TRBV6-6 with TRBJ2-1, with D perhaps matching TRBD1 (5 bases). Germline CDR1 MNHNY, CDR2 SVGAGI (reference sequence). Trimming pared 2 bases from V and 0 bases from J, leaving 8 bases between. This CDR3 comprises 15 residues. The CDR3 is CASSYLDSSYNEQFF. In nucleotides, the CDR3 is TGTGCCAGCAGTTACCTCGACAGCTCCTACAATGAGCAGTTCTTC.

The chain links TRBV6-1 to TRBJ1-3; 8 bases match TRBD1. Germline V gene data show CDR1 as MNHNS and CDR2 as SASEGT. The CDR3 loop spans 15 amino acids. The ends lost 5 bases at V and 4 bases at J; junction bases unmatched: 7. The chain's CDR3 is CASSSPDRDGNTIYF. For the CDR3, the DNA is TGTGCCAGCAGTTCACCGGACAGGGACGGAAACACCATATATTTT.

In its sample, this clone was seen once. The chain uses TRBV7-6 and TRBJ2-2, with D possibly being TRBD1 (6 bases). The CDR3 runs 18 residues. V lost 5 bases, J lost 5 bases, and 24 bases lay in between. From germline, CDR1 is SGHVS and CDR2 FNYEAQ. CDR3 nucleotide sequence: TGTGCCAGCAGCCCAAACAGGGAAGCAGCCCTGGGGACCGGGGAGCTGTTTTTT. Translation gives CASSPNREAALGTGELFF.

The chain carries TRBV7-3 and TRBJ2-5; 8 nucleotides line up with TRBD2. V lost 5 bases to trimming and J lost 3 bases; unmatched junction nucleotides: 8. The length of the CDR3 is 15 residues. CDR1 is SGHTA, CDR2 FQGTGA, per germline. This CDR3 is CASSPLGRGEETQYF. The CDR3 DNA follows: TGTGCCAGCAGCCCACTCGGGCGGGGGGAAGAGACCCAGTACTTC.

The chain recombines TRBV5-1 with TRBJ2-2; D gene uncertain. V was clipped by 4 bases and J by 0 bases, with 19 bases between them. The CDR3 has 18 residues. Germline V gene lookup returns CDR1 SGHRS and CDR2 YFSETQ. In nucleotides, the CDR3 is TGCGCCAGCAGCACAAACGAAGAGGCAGCCGCGAACACCGGGGAGCTGTTTTTT. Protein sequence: CASSTNEEAAANTGELFF.

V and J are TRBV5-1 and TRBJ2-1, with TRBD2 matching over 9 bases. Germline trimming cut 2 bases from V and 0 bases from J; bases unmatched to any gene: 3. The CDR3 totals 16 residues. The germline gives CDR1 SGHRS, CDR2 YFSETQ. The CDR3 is CASSFGGLASYNEQFF. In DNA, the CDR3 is TGCGCCAGCAGCTTTGGGGGACTAGCCTCCTACAATGAGCAGTTCTTC.

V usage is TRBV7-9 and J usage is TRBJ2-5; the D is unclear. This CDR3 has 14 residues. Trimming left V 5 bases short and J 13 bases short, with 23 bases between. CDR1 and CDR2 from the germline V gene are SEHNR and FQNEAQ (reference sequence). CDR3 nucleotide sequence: TGTGCCAGCAGCCCCCTGGGTCCGAAAGCGAACACGTACTTC. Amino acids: CASSPLGPKANTYF.

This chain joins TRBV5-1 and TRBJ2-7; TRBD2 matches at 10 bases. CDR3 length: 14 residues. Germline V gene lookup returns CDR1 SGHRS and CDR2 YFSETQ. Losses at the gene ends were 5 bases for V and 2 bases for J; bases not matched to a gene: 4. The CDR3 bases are TGCGCCAGCAGATCGGGACTAGCGCCCTACGAGCAGTACTTC. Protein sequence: CASRSGLAPYEQYF.

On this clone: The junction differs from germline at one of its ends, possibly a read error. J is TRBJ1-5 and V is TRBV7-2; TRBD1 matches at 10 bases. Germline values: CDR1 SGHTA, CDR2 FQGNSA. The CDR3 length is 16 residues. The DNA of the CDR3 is TGTGCCAGCAGCCCGGCGGGACAGGGGTCGACCCATGACCAGAACTGG. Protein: CASSPAGQGSTHDQNW.

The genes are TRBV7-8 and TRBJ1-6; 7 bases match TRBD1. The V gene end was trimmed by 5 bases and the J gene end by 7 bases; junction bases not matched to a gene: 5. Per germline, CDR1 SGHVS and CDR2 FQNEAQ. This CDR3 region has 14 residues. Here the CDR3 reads CASSADRDNSPLHF. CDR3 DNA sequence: TGTGCCAGCAGCGCTGACAGGGACAATTCACCCCTCCACTTT.

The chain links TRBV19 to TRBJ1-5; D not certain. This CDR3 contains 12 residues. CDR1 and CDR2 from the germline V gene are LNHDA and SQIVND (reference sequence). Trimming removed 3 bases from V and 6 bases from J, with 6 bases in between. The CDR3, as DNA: TGTGCCAGTAGTATGGAGAGTCAGCCCCAGCATTTT. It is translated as CASSMESQPQHF.

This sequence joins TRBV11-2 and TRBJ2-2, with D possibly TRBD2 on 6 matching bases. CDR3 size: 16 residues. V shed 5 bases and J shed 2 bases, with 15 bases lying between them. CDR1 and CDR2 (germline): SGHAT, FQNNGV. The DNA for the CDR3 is TGTGCCAGCAGCCTCTTAGGCGGGGTAAACACCGGGGAGCTGTTTTTT. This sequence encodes CASSLLGGVNTGELFF.

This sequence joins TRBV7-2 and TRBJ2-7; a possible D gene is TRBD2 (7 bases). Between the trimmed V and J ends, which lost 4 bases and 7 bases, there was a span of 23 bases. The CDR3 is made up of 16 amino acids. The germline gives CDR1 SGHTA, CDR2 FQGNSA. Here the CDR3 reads CASSWVQGQSGGEQYF. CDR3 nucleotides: TGTGCCAGCAGCTGGGTCCAGGGGCAATCGGGAGGAGAGCAGTACTTC.

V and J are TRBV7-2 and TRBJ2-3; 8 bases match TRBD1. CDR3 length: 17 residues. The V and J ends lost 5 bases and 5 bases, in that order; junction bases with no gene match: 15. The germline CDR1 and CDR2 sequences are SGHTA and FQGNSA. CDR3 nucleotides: TGTGCCAGCAGCCCTGACAGGGGATTCCTGCCACAAGATACGCAGTATTTT. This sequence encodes CASSPDRGFLPQDTQYF.

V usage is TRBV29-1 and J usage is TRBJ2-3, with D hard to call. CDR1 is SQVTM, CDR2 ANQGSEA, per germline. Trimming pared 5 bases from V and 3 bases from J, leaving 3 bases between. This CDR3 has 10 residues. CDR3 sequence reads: CSVLTDTQYF. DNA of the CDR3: TGCAGCGTTCTAACAGATACGCAGTATTTT.

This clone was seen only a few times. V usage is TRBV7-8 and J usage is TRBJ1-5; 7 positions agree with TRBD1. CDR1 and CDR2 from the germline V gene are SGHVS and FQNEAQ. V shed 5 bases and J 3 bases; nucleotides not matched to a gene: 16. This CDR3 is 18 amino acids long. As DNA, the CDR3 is TGTGCCAGCAGCCCCTACCCCGGACAGGAGAGGCCCAATCAGCCCCAGCATTTT. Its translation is CASSPYPGQERPNQPQHF.

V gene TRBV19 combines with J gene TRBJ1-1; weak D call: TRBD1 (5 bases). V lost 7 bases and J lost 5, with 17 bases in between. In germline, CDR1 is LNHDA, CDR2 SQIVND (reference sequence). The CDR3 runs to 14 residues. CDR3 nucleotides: TGTGCCAGTACGGGCAGGGTTGAAGGGACTGAAGCTTTCTTT. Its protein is CASTGRVEGTEAFF.

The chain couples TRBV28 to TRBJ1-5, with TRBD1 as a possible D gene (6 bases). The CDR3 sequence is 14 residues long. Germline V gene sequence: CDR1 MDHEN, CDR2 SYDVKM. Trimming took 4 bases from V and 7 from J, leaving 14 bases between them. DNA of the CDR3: TGTGCCAGCAGTTCCGGCAGGGGACGGCAGCCCCAGCATTTT. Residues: CASSSGRGRQPQHF.

Written as DNA, the CDR3 is TGTGCCAGCAGTTACCCCACTGCGGGCACTGAAGCTTTCTTT. This codes for CASSYPTAGTEAFF. The chain employs TRBV6-6 and TRBJ1-1; D unresolved. The germline gives CDR1 MNHNY, CDR2 SVGAGI (reference sequence). This CDR3 has 14 residues. Trimming took 2 bases from V and 4 from J, leaving 11 bases between them.